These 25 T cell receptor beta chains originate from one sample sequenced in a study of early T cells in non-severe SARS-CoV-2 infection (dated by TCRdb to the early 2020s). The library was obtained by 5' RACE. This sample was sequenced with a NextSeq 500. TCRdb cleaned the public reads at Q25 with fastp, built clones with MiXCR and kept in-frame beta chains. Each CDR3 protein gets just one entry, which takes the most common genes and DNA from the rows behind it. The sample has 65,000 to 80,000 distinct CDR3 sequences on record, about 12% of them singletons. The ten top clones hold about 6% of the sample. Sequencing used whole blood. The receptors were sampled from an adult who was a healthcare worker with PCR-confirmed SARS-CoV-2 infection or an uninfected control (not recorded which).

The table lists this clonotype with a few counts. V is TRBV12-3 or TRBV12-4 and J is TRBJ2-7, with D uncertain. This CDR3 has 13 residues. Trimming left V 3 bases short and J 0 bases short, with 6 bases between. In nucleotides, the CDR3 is TGTGCCAGCAGTTTTCAAAGCTCCTACGAGCAGTACTTC. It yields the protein CASSFQSSYEQYF.

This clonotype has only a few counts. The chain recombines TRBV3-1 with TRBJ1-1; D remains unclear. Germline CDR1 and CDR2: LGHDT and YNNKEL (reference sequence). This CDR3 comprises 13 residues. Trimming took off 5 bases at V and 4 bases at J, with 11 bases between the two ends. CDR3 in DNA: TGTGCCAGCAGCTATAGTGACCGCACTGAAGCTTTCTTT. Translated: CASSYSDRTEAFF.

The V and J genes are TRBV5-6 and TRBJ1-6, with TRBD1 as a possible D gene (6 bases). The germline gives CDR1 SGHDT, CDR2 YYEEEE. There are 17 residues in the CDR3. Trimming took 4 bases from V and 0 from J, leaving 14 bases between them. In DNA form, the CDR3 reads TGTGCCAGCAGCCCGGACAGTGGTAGCTCCTATAATTCACCCCTCCACTTT. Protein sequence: CASSPDSGSSYNSPLHF.

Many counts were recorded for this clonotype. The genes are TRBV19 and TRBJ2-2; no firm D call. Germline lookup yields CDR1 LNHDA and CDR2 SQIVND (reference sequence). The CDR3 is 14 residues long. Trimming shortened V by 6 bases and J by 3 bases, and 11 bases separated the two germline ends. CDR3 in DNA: TGTGCCAGTAGCTACATACGGGACACCGGGGAGCTGTTTTTT. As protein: CASSYIRDTGELFF.

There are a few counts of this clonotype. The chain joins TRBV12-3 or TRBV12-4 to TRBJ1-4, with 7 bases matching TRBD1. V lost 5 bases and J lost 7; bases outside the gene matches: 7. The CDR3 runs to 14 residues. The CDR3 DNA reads TGTGCCAGCAGTCAGGACAGGAGCCGTGAAAAACTGTTTTTT. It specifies CASSQDRSREKLFF.

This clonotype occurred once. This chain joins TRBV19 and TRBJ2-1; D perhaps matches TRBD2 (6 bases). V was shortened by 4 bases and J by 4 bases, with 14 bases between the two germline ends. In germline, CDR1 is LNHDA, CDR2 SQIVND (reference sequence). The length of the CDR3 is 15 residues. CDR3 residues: CASSTAEGPYNEQFF. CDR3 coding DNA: TGTGCCAGTAGTACAGCGGAGGGACCTTACAATGAGCAGTTCTTC.

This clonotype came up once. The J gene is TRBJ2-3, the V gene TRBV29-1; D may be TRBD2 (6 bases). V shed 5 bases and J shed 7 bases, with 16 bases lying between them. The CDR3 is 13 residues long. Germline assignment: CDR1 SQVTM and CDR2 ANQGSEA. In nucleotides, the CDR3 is TGCAGCGTTTCTGGGCGGGATCGGTATACGCAGTATTTT. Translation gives CSVSGRDRYTQYF.

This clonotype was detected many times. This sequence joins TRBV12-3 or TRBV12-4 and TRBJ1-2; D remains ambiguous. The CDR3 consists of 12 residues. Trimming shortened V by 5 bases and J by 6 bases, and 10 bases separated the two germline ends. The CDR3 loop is CASSRRTDGYTF. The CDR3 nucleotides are TGTGCCAGCAGTCGACGGACCGATGGCTACACCTTC.

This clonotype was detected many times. The CDR3: CATLNRGNQPQHF. Written as DNA, the CDR3 is TGTGCCACCCTAAATCGGGGCAATCAGCCCCAGCATTTT. The chain uses TRBV6-6 and TRBJ1-5; D unresolved. There are 13 residues in the CDR3. In germline, CDR1 is MNHNY, CDR2 SVGAGI (reference sequence). The ends were cut back, 10 bases at V and 2 bases at J, with 12 bases in the middle.

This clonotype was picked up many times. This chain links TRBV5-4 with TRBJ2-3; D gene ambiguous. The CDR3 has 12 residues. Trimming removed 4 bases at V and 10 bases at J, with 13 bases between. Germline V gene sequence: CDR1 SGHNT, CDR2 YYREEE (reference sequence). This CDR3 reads CASSLDGAPQYF. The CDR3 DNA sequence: TGTGCCAGCAGCCTCGACGGAGCCCCGCAGTATTTT.

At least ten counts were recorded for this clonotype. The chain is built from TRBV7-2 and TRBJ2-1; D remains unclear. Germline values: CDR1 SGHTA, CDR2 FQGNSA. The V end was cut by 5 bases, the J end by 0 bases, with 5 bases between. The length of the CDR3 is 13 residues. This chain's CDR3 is CASSPSSYNEQFF. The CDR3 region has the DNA TGTGCCAGCAGCCCGAGCTCCTACAATGAGCAGTTCTTC.

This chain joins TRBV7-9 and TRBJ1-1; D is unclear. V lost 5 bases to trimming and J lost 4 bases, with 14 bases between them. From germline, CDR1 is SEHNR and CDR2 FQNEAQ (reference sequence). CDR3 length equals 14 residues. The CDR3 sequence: CASSTRPISTEAFF. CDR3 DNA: TGTGCCAGCAGCACCAGACCGATTTCCACTGAAGCTTTCTTT.

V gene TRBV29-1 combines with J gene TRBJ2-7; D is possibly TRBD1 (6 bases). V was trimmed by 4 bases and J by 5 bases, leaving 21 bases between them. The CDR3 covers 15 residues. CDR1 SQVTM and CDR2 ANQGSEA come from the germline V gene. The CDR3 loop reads CSVGGLAPTGDEQYF. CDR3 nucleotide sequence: TGCAGCGTTGGGGGGCTAGCTCCGACCGGGGACGAGCAGTACTTC.

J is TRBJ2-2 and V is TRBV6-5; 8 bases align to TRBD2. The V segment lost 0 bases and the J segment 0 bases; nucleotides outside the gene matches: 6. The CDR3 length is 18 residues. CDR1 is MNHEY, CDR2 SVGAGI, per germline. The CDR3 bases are TGTGCCAGCAGTTACTCAAGAGCGGGAGTATCGAACACCGGGGAGCTGTTTTTT. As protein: CASSYSRAGVSNTGELFF.

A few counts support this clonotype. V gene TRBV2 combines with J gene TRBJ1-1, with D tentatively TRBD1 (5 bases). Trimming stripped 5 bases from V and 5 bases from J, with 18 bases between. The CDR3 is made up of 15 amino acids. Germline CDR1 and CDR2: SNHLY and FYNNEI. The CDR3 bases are TGTGCCAGCAGTTGGACAAACCCGACGGGGACTGAAGCTTTCTTT. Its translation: CASSWTNPTGTEAFF.

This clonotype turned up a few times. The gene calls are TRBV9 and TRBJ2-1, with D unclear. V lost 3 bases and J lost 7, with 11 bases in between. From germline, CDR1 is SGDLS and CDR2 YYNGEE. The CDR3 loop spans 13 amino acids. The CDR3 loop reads CASSATPQNEQFF. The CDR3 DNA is TGTGCCAGCAGCGCAACCCCCCAGAATGAGCAGTTCTTC.

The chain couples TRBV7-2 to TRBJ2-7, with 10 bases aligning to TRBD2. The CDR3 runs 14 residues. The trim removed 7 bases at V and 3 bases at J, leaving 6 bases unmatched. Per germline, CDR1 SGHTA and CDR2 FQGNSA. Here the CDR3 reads CASTKREGFYEQYF. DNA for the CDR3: TGTGCCAGCACCAAGCGGGAGGGCTTCTACGAGCAGTACTTC.

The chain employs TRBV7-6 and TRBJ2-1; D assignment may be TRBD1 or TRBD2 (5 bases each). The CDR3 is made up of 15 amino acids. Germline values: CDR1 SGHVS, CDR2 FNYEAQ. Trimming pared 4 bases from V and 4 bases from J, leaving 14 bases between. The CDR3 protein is CASSSTRGRYNEQFF. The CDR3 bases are TGTGCCAGCAGCTCAACTAGGGGCCGTTACAATGAGCAGTTCTTC.

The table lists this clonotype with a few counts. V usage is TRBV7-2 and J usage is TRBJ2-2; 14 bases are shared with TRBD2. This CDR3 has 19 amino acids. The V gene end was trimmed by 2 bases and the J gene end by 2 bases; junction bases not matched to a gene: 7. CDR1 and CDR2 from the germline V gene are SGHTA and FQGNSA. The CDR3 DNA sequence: TGTGCCAGCAGCTTAAACCCGGGACTAGCGGGAGTAAACACCGGGGAGCTGTTTTTT. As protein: CASSLNPGLAGVNTGELFF.

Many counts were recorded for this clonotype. The CDR3 sequence: CASSLGASQYF. CDR3 DNA sequence: TGTGCCAGCAGCTTAGGAGCAAGCCAGTACTTC. V usage is TRBV11-2 and J usage is TRBJ2-5; D unclear. Germline-derived CDR1 and CDR2 are SGHAT and FQNNGV. Trimming left V 1 base short and J 10 bases short, with 7 bases between. The CDR3 has 11 residues.

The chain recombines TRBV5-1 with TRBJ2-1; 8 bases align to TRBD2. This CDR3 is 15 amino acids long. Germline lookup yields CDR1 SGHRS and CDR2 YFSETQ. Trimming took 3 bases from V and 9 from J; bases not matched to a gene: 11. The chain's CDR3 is CASSSGGAQVSEQFF. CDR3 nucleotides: TGCGCCAGCAGCTCCGGGGGGGCCCAGGTTAGTGAGCAGTTCTTC.

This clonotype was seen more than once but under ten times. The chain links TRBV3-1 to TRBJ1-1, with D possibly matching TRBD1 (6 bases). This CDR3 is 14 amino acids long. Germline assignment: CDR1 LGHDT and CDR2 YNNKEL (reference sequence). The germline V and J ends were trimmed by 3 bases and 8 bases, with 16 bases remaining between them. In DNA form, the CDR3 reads TGTGCCAGCAGCCATTATAAAGGCACAGGGGAAGCTTTCTTT. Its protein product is CASSHYKGTGEAFF.

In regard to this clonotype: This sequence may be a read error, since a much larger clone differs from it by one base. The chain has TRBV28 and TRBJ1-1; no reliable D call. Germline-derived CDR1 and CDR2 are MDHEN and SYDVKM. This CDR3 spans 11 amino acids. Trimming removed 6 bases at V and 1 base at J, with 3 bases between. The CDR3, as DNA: TGTGCCAGCAGCCGGAACACTGAAGCTTTCTTT. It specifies CASSRNTEAFF. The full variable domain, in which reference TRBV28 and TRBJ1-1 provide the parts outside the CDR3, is DVKVTQSSRYLVKRTGEKVFLECVQDMDHENMFWYRQDPGLGLRLIYFSYDVKMKEKGDIPEGYSVSREKKERFSLILESASTNQTSMYLCASSRNTEAFFGQGTRLTVV.

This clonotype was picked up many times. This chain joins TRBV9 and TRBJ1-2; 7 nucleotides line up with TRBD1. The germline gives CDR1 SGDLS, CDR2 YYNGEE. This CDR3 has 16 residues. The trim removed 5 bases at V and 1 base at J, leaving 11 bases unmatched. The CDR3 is CASSEGTATYNYGYTF. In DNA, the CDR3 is TGTGCCAGCAGTGAGGGGACAGCAACTTATAACTATGGCTACACCTTC.

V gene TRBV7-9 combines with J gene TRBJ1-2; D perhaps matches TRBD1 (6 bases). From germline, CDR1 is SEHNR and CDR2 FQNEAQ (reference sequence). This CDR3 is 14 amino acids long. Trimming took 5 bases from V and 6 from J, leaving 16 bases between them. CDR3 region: CASSLRDNLNGYTF. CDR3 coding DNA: TGTGCCAGCAGCCTAAGGGACAATCTAAATGGCTACACCTTC.